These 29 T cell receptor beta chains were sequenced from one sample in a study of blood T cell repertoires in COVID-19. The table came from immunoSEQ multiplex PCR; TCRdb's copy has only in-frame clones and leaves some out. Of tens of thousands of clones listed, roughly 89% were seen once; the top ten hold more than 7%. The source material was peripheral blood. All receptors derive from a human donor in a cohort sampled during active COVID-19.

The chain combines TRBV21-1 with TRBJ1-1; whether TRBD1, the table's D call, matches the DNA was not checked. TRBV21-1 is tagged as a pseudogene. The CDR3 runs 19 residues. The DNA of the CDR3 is TGTGCCAGCAGCAAACTCTCCCTCCGCCCACAGGGGGCGAACACTGAAGCTTTCTTT. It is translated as CASSKLSLRPQGANTEAFF.

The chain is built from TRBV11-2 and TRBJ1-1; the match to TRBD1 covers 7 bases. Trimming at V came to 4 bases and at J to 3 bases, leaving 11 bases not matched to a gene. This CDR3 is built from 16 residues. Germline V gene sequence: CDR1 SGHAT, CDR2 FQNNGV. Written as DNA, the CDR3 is TGTGCCAGCAGCTACCGACCCAAGACAGGGTACACTGAAGCTTTCTTT. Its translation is CASSYRPKTGYTEAFF.

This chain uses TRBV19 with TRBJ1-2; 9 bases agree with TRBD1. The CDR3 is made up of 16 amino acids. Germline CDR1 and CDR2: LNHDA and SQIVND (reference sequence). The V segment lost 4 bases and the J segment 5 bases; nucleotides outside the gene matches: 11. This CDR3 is CASSSSFEQGAYGYTF. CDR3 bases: TGTGCCAGTAGTAGCAGCTTCGAACAGGGGGCGTATGGCTACACCTTC.

CDR3 nucleotide sequence: TGTGCCAGCAGCGCTCTTTCTGGGGCCAACGTCCTGACTTTC. Its translation is CASSALSGANVLTF. The V and J genes are TRBV9 and TRBJ2-6; no definite D call. CDR1 SGDLS and CDR2 YYNGEE come from the germline V gene. The length of the CDR3 is 14 residues. Trimming cost V 3 bases and J 1 base, with 5 bases left between them.

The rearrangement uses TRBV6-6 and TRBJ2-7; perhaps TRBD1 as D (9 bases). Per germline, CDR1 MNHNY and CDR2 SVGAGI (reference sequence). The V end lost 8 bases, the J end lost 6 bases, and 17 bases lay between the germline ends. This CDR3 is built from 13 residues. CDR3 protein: CASRTGAGGEQYF. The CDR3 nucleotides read TGTGCCAGCCGGACAGGGGCGGGGGGCGAGCAGTACTTC.

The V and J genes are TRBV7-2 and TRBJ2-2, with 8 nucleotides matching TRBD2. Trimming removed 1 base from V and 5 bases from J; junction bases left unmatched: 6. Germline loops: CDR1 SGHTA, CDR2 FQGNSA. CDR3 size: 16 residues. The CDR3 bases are TGTGCCAGCAGCTTAGGGGTAGCGGGGATAACCGGGGAGCTGTTTTTT. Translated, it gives CASSLGVAGITGELFF.

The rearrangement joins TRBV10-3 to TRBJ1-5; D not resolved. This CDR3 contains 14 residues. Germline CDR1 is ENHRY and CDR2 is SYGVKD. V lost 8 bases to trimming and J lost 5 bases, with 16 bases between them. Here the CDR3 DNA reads TGTGCCATCTTCCGGGGTGGAGGGTATCAGCCCCAGCATTTT. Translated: CAIFRGGGYQPQHF.

CDR3 protein: CAWSFPYRGRSGANVLTF. The CDR3 DNA follows: TGTGCCTGGAGTTTTCCGTACAGGGGGCGGTCCGGGGCCAACGTCCTGACTTTC. The chain has TRBV30 and TRBJ2-6; 9 bases are a match to TRBD1. CDR1 and CDR2 from the germline V gene are GTSNPN and SVGIG (reference sequence). J gave up 4 bases and V 2 bases, and 12 bases lay outside the gene matches. The CDR3 is 18 amino acids.

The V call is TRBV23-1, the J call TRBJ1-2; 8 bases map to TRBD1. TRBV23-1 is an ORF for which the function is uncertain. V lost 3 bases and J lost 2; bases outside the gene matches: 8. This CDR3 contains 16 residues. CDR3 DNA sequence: TGCGCCAGCAGTCACACACAGGACAGGGACAACTATGGCTACACCTTC. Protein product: CASSHTQDRDNYGYTF.

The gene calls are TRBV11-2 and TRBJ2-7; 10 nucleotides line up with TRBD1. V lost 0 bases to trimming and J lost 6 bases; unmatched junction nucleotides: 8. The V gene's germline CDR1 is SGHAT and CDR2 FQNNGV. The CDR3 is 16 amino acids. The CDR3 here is CASSLERGDRGTEQYF. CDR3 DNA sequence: TGTGCCAGCAGCTTAGAGAGAGGGGACAGGGGAACCGAGCAGTACTTC.

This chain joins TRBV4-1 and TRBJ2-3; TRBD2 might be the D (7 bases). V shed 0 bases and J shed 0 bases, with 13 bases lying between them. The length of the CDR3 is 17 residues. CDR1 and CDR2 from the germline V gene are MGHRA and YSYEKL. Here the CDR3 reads CASSQDRGAASTDTQYF. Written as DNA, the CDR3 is TGCGCCAGCAGCCAAGATCGGGGGGCTGCGAGCACAGATACGCAGTATTTT.

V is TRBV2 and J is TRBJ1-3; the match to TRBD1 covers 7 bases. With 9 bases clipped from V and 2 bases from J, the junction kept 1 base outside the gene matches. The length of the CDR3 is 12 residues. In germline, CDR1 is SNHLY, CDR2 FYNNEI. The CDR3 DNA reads TGTGCCAGAACAGGGGCTGGAAACACCATATATTTT. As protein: CARTGAGNTIYF.

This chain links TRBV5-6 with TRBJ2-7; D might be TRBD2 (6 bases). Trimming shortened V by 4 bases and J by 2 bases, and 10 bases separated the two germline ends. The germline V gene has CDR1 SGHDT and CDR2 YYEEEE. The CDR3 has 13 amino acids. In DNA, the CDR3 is TGTGCCAGCAGCGCGGGGTCGACCTACGAGCAGTACTTC. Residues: CASSAGSTYEQYF.

The CDR3 region has the DNA TGCGCCAGCGGAATAGCGGGGGCTGTCGACAATGAGCAGTTCTTC. Translated: CASGIAGAVDNEQFF. The chain couples TRBV4-1 to TRBJ2-1; 9 bases align to TRBD2. Losses at the gene ends were 8 bases for V and 5 bases for J; bases not matched to a gene: 10. Germline CDR1 reads MGHRA; CDR2 reads YSYEKL. The CDR3 length is 15 residues.

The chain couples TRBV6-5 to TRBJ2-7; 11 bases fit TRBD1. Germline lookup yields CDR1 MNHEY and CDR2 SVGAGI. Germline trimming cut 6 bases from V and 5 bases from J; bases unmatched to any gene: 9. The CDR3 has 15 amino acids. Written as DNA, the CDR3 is TGTGCCAGCAGCCCCGGACAGGGGGCTTTCCACGAGCAGTACTTC. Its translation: CASSPGQGAFHEQYF.

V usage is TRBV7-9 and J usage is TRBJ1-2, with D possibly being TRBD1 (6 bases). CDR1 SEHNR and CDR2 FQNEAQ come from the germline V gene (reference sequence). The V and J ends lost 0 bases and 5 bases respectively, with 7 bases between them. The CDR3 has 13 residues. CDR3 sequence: CASSLAGGYGYTF. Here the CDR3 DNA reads TGTGCCAGCAGCTTAGCAGGGGGATATGGCTACACCTTC.

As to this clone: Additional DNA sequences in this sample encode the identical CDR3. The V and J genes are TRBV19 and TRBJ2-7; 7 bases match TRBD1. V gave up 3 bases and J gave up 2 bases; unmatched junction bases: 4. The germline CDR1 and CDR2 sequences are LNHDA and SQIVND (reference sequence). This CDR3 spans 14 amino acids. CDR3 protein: CASSIGQGAYEQYF. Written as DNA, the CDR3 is TGTGCCAGTAGTATCGGGCAGGGGGCCTACGAGCAGTACTTC. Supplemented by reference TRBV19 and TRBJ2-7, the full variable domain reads DGGITQSPKYLFRKEGQNVTLSCEQNLNHDAMYWYRQDPGQGLRLIYYSQIVNDFQKGDIAEGYSVSREKKESFPLTVTSAQKNPTAFYLCASSIGQGAYEQYFGPGTRLTVT.

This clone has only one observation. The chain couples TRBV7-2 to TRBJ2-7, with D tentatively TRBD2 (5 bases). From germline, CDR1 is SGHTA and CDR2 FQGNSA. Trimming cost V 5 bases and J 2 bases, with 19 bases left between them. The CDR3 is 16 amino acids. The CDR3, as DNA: TGTGCCAGCAGCGTAACCACTGGACTCGGGGCCTACGAGCAGTACTTC. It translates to CASSVTTGLGAYEQYF.

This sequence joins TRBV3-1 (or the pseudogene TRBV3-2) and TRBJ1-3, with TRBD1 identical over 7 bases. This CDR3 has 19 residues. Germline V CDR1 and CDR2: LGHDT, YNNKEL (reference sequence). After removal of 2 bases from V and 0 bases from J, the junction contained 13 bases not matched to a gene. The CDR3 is CASSQPGQVAPYSGNTIYF. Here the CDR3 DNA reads TGTGCCAGCAGCCAACCCGGACAGGTCGCTCCCTACTCTGGAAACACCATATATTTT.

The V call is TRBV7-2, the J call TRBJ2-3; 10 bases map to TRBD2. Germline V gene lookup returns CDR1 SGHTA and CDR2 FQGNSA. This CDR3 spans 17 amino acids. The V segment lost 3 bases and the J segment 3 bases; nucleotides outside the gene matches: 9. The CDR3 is CASSFGSGGGRTDTQYF. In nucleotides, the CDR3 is TGTGCCAGCAGCTTCGGGAGCGGGGGGGGCCGGACAGATACGCAGTATTTT.

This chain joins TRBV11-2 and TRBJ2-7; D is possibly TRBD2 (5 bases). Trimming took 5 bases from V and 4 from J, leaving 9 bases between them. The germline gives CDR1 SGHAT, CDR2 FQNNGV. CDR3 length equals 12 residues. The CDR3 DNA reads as TGTGCCAGCAGCGAGGGCCTATACGAGCAGTACTTC. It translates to CASSEGLYEQYF. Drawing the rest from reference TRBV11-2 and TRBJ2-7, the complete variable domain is EAGVAQSPRYKIIEKRQSVAFWCNPISGHATLYWYQQILGQGPKLLIQFQNNGVVDDSQLPKDRFSAERLKGVDSTLKIQPAKLEDSAVYLCASSEGLYEQYFGPGTRLTVT.

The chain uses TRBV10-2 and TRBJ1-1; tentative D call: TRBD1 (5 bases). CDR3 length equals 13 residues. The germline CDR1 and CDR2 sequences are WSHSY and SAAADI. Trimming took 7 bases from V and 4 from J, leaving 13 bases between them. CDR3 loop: CASMGGVFTEAFF. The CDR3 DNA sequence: TGCGCCAGCATGGGGGGGGTCTTCACTGAAGCTTTCTTT.

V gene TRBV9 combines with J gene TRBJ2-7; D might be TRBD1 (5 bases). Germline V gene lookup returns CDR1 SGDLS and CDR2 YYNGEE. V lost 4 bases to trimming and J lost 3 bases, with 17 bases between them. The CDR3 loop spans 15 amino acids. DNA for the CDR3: TGTGCCAGCAGCCCCGCTGGGGCCAGTCACTACGAGCAGTACTTC. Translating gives CASSPAGASHYEQYF.

CDR3 residues: CASGVRGDDTQYF. The CDR3, as DNA: TGTGCCAGCGGCGTCCGGGGGGATGATACGCAGTATTTT. V usage is TRBV5-5 and J usage is TRBJ2-3; 7 bases are shared with TRBD2. The germline V gene has CDR1 SGHKS and CDR2 YYEKEE (reference sequence). This CDR3 region has 13 residues. With 7 bases clipped from V and 6 bases from J, the junction kept 8 bases outside the gene matches.

The CDR3 here is CASSSIQGQGQGGYTF. CDR3 in DNA: TGTGCCAGCAGCTCCATCCAGGGACAGGGACAAGGTGGCTACACCTTC. V usage is TRBV11-2 and J usage is TRBJ1-2; 9 positions agree with TRBD1. With 4 bases clipped from V and 7 bases from J, the junction kept 13 bases outside the gene matches. The CDR3 totals 16 residues. Germline-derived CDR1 and CDR2 are SGHAT and FQNNGV.

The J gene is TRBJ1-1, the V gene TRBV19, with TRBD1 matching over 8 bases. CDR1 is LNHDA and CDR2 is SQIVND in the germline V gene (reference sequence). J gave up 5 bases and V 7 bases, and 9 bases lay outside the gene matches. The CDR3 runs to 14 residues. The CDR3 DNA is TGTGCCAGTACAACCGGACAGGGTTGGACTGAAGCTTTCTTT. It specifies CASTTGQGWTEAFF.

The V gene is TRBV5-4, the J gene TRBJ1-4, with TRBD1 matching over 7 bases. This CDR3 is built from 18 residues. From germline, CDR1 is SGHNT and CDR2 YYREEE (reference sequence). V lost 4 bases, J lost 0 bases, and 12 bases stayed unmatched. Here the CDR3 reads CASSPHRGRPATNEKLFF. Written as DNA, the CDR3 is TGTGCCAGCAGCCCCCACAGGGGAAGGCCTGCAACTAATGAAAAACTGTTTTTT.

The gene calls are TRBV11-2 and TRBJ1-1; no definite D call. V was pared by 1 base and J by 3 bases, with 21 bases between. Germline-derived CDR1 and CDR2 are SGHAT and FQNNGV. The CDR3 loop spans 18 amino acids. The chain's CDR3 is CASSLVSGRAFRDTEAFF. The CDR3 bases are TGTGCCAGCAGCTTAGTGTCCGGGAGAGCCTTTCGAGACACTGAAGCTTTCTTT. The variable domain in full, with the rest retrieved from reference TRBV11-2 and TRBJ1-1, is EAGVAQSPRYKIIEKRQSVAFWCNPISGHATLYWYQQILGQGPKLLIQFQNNGVVDDSQLPKDRFSAERLKGVDSTLKIQPAKLEDSAVYLCASSLVSGRAFRDTEAFFGQGTRLTVV.

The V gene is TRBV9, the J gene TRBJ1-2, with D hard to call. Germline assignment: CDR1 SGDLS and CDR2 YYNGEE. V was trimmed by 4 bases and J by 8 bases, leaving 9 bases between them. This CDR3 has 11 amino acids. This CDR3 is CASSNLGGYTF. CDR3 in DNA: TGTGCCAGCAGCAATCTCGGGGGCTACACCTTC.